This TCR beta chain was profiled in a study of CD8+ T cells in alopecia areata. cDNA reverse transcribed from extracted RNA served as the sequencing template. Clones were sequenced by immunoSEQ multiplex PCR, and TCRdb holds only the in-frame ones, with some missing. The sample has 64,000 or so clones; roughly 50% are singletons. Treatment of the sample: oral pan-JAK inhibitor, 5-10 mg twice daily. Germline V CDR1 and CDR2: MGHRA, YSYEKL. V was clipped by 0 bases and J by 8 bases, with 17 bases between them. This CDR3 spans 16 amino acids. This chain connects TRBV4-1 to TRBJ2-1; perhaps D is TRBD1 or TRBD2 (5 bases each). Specimen: CD8+ T cells sorted from blood, collected at roughly week 36, from a patient treated with tofacitinib. This clonotype was sampled from a human donor with alopecia areata. DNA for the CDR3: TGCGCCAGCAGCCAAGATCTGGGGACCCAACCCTATGAGCAGTTCTTC. Its translation: CASSQDLGTQPYEQFF.